The 27 T cell receptor beta chains below come from one sample, sequenced in a study of Graves' ophthalmopathy and Graves' hyperthyroidism. The TCR beta CDR3 regions underwent amplification from RNA transcripts. HTBI-primed first-round RT-PCR preceded second-round multiplex PCR. TCRdb reprocessed the multiplex PCR reads with MiXCR, giving one entry per CDR3 protein. The table includes hundreds of thousands of distinct CDR3 sequences, about 20% detected once. Sequencing was carried out using peripheral blood. These receptors were taken from a woman aged 18 to 35 with stable Graves' hyperthyroidism. Some clones in this sample may be carry-over from other donors' samples.

This clonotype was counted at least ten times. The chain has TRBV30 and TRBJ2-7; D perhaps matches TRBD1 (5 bases). The germline CDR1 and CDR2 sequences are GTSNPN and SVGIG (reference sequence). Deletions cut 2 bases from V and 3 bases from J, with 14 bases between. The CDR3 extends over 14 amino acids. The CDR3 spells CAWSRAGNLYEQYF. The CDR3 region has the DNA TGTGCCTGGAGTCGGGCAGGGAATCTCTACGAGCAGTACTTC. The full variable domain, rest sourced from reference TRBV30 and TRBJ2-7, is SQTIHQWPATLVQPVGSPLSLECTVEGTSNPNLYWYRQAAGRGLQLLFYSVGIGQISSEVPQNLSASRPQDRQFILSSKKLLLSDSGFYLCAWSRAGNLYEQYFGPGTRLTVT.

This sequence joins TRBV29-1 and TRBJ2-6; D possibly corresponds to TRBD1 (6 bases). CDR3 size: 14 residues. CDR1 SQVTM and CDR2 ANQGSEA come from the germline V gene. Trimming took 7 bases from V and 1 from J, leaving 11 bases between them. CDR3 DNA sequence: TGCAGCGCCCTGGGGGCTTCTGGGGCCAACGTCCTGACTTTC. It codes for CSALGASGANVLTF.

This clonotype was detected only once. This sequence joins TRBV12-3 or TRBV12-4 and TRBJ2-5; D might be TRBD2 (5 bases). V was shortened by 4 bases and J by 4 bases, with 13 bases between the two germline ends. CDR3 length: 14 amino acids. The DNA of the CDR3 is TGTGCCAGCAGTTGGAGCGGCGGAGGAGAGACCCAGTACTTC. Translation: CASSWSGGGETQYF.

This clonotype has ten or more counts. CDR3 bases: TGTGCCAGCAGTGGAACTCTCGGACAGGGGCAACAGCCCCAGCATTTT. Protein product: CASSGTLGQGQQPQHF. This rearrangement joins TRBV12-3 or TRBV12-4 to TRBJ1-5; 9 bases map to TRBD1. V trimming: 5 bases; J trimming: 7 bases; junction bases outside the gene matches: 12. The CDR3 spans 16 residues.

This clonotype was counted ten times or more. The chain uses TRBV11-2 and TRBJ2-5; a weak D match, TRBD2 (6 bases). Trimming pared 3 bases from V and 5 bases from J, leaving 16 bases between. This CDR3 has 15 residues. Germline lookup yields CDR1 SGHAT and CDR2 FQNNGV. CDR3 bases: TGTGCCAGCAGCTTTTTACTAGCTTCTCTGGAGACCCAGTACTTC. It specifies CASSFLLASLETQYF. Full variable domain (rest looked up from reference TRBV11-2 and TRBJ2-5): EAGVAQSPRYKIIEKRQSVAFWCNPISGHATLYWYQQILGQGPKLLIQFQNNGVVDDSQLPKDRFSAERLKGVDSTLKIQPAKLEDSAVYLCASSFLLASLETQYFGPGTRLLVL.

This clonotype was detected only once. V and J are TRBV30 and TRBJ1-1, with D unresolved. V was trimmed by 1 base and J by 2 bases, leaving 11 bases between them. The CDR3 consists of 14 residues. Germline CDR1 reads GTSNPN; CDR2 reads SVGIG (reference sequence). CDR3 in amino acids: CAWSGLTSNTEAFF. The CDR3 DNA reads TGTGCCTGGAGTGGTCTTACCTCAAACACTGAAGCTTTCTTT.

This clonotype was found many times. This chain connects TRBV10-3 to TRBJ1-2, with TRBD1 identical over 7 bases. The CDR3 has 14 residues. CDR1 and CDR2 (germline): ENHRY, SYGVKD. The J segment lost 2 bases and the V segment lost 4 bases, leaving 4 bases of the junction unmatched. The CDR3 nucleotides are TGTGCCATCAGTGTAGCGGGACAGAACTATGGCTACACCTTC. Translation gives CAISVAGQNYGYTF.

V usage is TRBV6-1 and J usage is TRBJ1-5; no clear D. The ends were cut back, 7 bases at V and 7 bases at J, with 20 bases in the middle. This CDR3 is built from 15 residues. Germline V gene sequence: CDR1 MNHNS, CDR2 SASEGT. The CDR3 sequence: CASTPGSYTPQPQHF. The DNA of the CDR3 is TGTGCCAGCACTCCCGGGTCGTATACCCCCCAGCCCCAGCATTTT.

In nucleotides, the CDR3 is TGTGCCACCGCTCCTTCGACAGGGAGGGGTCAGCCCCAGCATTTT. Its translation is CATAPSTGRGQPQHF. J is TRBJ1-5 and V is TRBV12-3 or TRBV12-4; 7 positions agree with TRBD1. With 10 bases clipped from V and 6 bases from J, the junction kept 15 bases outside the gene matches. The CDR3 length is 15 residues.

On this clonotype itself: Compared with germline, one end of the junction differs, possibly owing to a read error. The chain uses TRBV7-2 and TRBJ2-5; 8 nucleotides align to TRBD1. CDR3 size: 15 residues. Germline V lookup: CDR1 SGHTA, CDR2 FQGNSA. Here the CDR3 reads CASSLPAGGQETKYF. The CDR3 DNA is TGTGCCAGCAGCTTACCGGCAGGGGGCCAAGAGACCAAGTACTTC. Complete variable domain (other parts from reference TRBV7-2 and TRBJ2-5): GAGVSQSPSNKVTEKGKDVELRCDPISGHTALYWYRQSLGQGLEFLIYFQGNSAPDKSGLPSDRFSAERTGGSVSTLTIQRTQQEDSAVYLCASSLPAGGQETKYFGPGTRLLVL.

This clonotype was observed many times. CDR3 nucleotide sequence: TGTGCCAGCAGTTTATATAGTGGGGTGAACACTGAAGCTTTCTTT. Its translation: CASSLYSGVNTEAFF. The chain employs TRBV28 and TRBJ1-1; no clear D gene. Germline V gene data show CDR1 as MDHEN and CDR2 as SYDVKM. The CDR3 consists of 15 residues. V lost 1 base and J lost 0, with 9 bases in between. Full variable domain (outside the CDR3, taken from reference TRBV28 and TRBJ1-1): DVKVTQSSRYLVKRTGEKVFLECVQDMDHENMFWYRQDPGLGLRLIYFSYDVKMKEKGDIPEGYSVSREKKERFSLILESASTNQTSMYLCASSLYSGVNTEAFFGQGTRLTVV.

This clonotype was counted ten times or more. The CDR3 reads CASSSQGSALTAFF. Here the CDR3 DNA reads TGTGCCAGCAGCTCGCAGGGGTCGGCCCTTACCGCTTTCTTT. This rearrangement joins TRBV7-2 to TRBJ1-1, with TRBD1 as a possible D gene (6 bases). V gave up 4 bases and J gave up 11 bases, with 20 bases separating them. This CDR3 comprises 14 residues. Per germline, CDR1 SGHTA and CDR2 FQGNSA. Drawing the rest from reference TRBV7-2 and TRBJ1-1, the complete variable domain is GAGVSQSPSNKVTEKGKDVELRCDPISGHTALYWYRQSLGQGLEFLIYFQGNSAPDKSGLPSDRFSAERTGGSVSTLTIQRTQQEDSAVYLCASSSQGSALTAFFGQGTRLTVV.

Details on this clonotype: The conserved phenylalanine or tryptophan is not found at the CDR3 terminus, so this likely reflects a read error. The chain links TRBV3-1 to TRBJ2-5, with D possibly called TRBD1 or TRBD2 (5 bases each). Germline CDR1 is LGHDT and CDR2 is YNNKEL (reference sequence). The CDR3 runs 12 residues. V lost 8 bases to trimming and J lost 4 bases, with 11 bases between them. CDR3 DNA sequence: TGTGCCAGCTCCGGGGCGCGAGAGACCCAGTACTCC. Amino acid sequence: CASSGARETQYS.

This clonotype was picked up many times. The chain recombines TRBV12-3 or TRBV12-4 with TRBJ1-1; no definite D call. V was pared by 3 bases and J by 4 bases, with 12 bases between. The CDR3 length is 14 residues. This CDR3 is CASSFRFGRTEAFF. CDR3 DNA sequence: TGTGCCAGCAGTTTCCGGTTTGGGCGCACTGAAGCTTTCTTT.

The table lists this clonotype with many counts. Here the CDR3 reads CASMRVGPETQYF. The CDR3 region has the DNA TGTGCCAGCATGAGGGTAGGGCCCGAGACCCAGTACTTC. The V gene is TRBV2, the J gene TRBJ2-5; D is possibly TRBD2 (5 bases). The CDR3 is 13 residues long. Trimming took 7 bases from V and 5 from J, leaving 14 bases between them. Germline V gene sequence: CDR1 SNHLY, CDR2 FYNNEI.

At least ten counts were recorded for this clonotype. The chain couples TRBV12-3 or TRBV12-4 to TRBJ1-6, with no clear D. V was shortened by 2 bases and J by 0 bases, with 11 bases between the two germline ends. CDR3 length equals 17 residues. The CDR3 DNA reads TGTGCCAGCAGTTTATTCCATAAACGCTCCTATAATTCACCCCTCCACTTT. Translating it yields CASSLFHKRSYNSPLHF.

In its sample, this clonotype was seen a few times. The CDR3 loop is CASRVIGHTEAFF. The CDR3 DNA reads as TGTGCCAGTAGGGTCATCGGGCACACTGAAGCTTTCTTT. The chain links TRBV19 to TRBJ1-1; no reliable D call. The CDR3 sequence is 13 residues long. CDR1 and CDR2 from the germline V gene are LNHDA and SQIVND (reference sequence). V lost 6 bases and J lost 3, with 11 bases in between.

This clonotype has at least ten counts. V is TRBV6-2 or TRBV6-3 and J is TRBJ1-1; D possibly corresponds to TRBD1 (5 bases). Germline V lookup: CDR1 MNHEY, CDR2 SVGEGT. The CDR3 spans 15 residues. V dropped 6 bases and J dropped 6 bases, with 20 bases sitting between them. The CDR3 DNA follows: TGTGCCAGCAGAACCGCGGGACTCCAAGGGGCTGAAGCTTTCTTT. It codes for CASRTAGLQGAEAFF.

This clonotype was counted only a few times. It may be a read error: a sequence one base away is much more abundant. V and J are TRBV12-3 or TRBV12-4 and TRBJ2-2; D tentatively fits TRBD1 or TRBD2 (5 bases each). CDR3 length: 14 amino acids. The CDR3 sequence is CASITTENTGELCF. The DNA for the CDR3 is TGTGCCAGCATCACGACAGAGAACACCGGGGAGCTGTGTTTT.

This clonotype was recorded at least ten times. The chain recombines TRBV5-6 with TRBJ1-1; TRBD1 might be the D (5 bases). Trimming shortened V by 4 bases and J by 5 bases, and 18 bases separated the two germline ends. Germline assignment: CDR1 SGHDT and CDR2 YYEEEE. The CDR3 is made up of 15 amino acids. CDR3 amino acids: CASSRPGTKGTEAFF. CDR3 nucleotides: TGTGCCAGCAGCCGCCCAGGGACGAAAGGGACTGAAGCTTTCTTT.

This clonotype came up many times. The rearrangement joins TRBV5-1 to TRBJ2-5; TRBD1 matches at 8 bases. Germline V gives CDR1 SGHRS, CDR2 YFSETQ. This CDR3 spans 14 amino acids. The ends lost 5 bases at V and 4 bases at J; junction bases unmatched: 7. The CDR3 nucleotides read TGCGCCAGCAGGGACAGGGTTTTTGGAGAGACCCAGTACTTC. Translation: CASRDRVFGETQYF.

The rearrangement joins TRBV7-9 to TRBJ1-2, with unresolved D. The germline CDR1 and CDR2 sequences are SEHNR and FQNEAQ (reference sequence). There are 12 residues in the CDR3. The V end lost 5 bases, the J end lost 7 bases, and 11 bases lay between the germline ends. The CDR3 nucleotides read TGTGCCAGCAGCCCAATAAGGGTTGGCTACACCTTC. Protein product: CASSPIRVGYTF. Looking up the rest from reference TRBV7-9 and TRBJ1-2 gives the full variable domain: DTGVSQNPRHKITKRGQNVTFRCDPISEHNRLYWYRQTLGQGPEFLTYFQNEAQLEKSRLLSDRFSAERPKGSFSTLEIQRTEQGDSAMYLCASSPIRVGYTFGSGTRLTVV.

The table lists this clonotype with many counts. V usage is TRBV12-3 or TRBV12-4 and J usage is TRBJ2-7; TRBD1 is a possible D gene (5 bases). V lost 1 base and J lost 6, with 19 bases in between. The CDR3 runs to 16 residues. DNA of the CDR3: TGTGCCAGCAGTTTAGGGGGCAGCCTCCGGGCGGTCGAGCAGTACTTC. Protein product: CASSLGGSLRAVEQYF.

This clonotype has at least ten counts. V is TRBV12-3 or TRBV12-4 and J is TRBJ1-2; 9 bases map to TRBD1. The CDR3 length is 16 residues. The V segment lost 5 bases and the J segment 7 bases; nucleotides outside the gene matches: 14. The CDR3, as DNA: TGTGCCAGCAGTGCATCCGGCACAGGGGGCGCGTCTGGCTACACCTTC. Translation: CASSASGTGGASGYTF.

The genes are TRBV9 and TRBJ1-3, with D possibly being TRBD1 (5 bases). V was cut by 1 base and J by 3 bases, with 14 bases left in between. Per germline, CDR1 SGDLS and CDR2 YYNGEE. The CDR3 contains 16 residues. The CDR3 protein is CASSVPGPGGGNTIYF. The CDR3 DNA follows: TGTGCCAGCAGCGTACCGGGACCGGGCGGTGGAAACACCATATATTTT.

This clonotype occurred many times. The genes are TRBV5-5 and TRBJ1-2; 10 bases fit TRBD1. Per the germline V gene, CDR1 is SGHKS and CDR2 is YYEKEE (reference sequence). The CDR3 consists of 16 residues. With V trimmed by 5 bases and J by 2 bases, 9 bases remained unmatched. CDR3 sequence reads: CASSSLGTGDNYGYTF. The DNA for the CDR3 is TGTGCCAGCAGTTCTCTAGGGACAGGGGACAACTATGGCTACACCTTC.

This clonotype occurred many times. J is TRBJ2-5 and V is TRBV30; D is tentatively TRBD1 or TRBD2 (6 bases each). The CDR3 has 13 amino acids. V gave up 5 bases and J gave up 5 bases, with 15 bases separating them. CDR1 and CDR2 from the germline V gene are GTSNPN and SVGIG (reference sequence). The CDR3 DNA reads TGTGCCTGGTGGGGGGCCAATAGGGAGACCCAGTACTTC. Translating it yields CAWWGANRETQYF.